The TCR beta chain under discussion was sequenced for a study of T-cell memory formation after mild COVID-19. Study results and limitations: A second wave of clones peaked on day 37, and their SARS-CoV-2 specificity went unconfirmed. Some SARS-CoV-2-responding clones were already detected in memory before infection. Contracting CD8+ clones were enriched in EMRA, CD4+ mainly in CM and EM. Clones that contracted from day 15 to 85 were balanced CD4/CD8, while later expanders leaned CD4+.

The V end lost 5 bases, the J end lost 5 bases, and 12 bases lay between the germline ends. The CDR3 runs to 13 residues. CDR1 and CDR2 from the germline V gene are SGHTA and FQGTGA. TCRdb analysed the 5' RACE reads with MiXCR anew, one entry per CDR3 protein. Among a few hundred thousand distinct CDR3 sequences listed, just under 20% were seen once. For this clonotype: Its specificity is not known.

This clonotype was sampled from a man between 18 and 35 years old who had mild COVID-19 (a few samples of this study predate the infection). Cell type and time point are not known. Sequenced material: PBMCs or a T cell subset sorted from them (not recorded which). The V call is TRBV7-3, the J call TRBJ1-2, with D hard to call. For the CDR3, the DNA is TGTGCCAGCAGCCCCCGGGCGGGGTATGGCTACACCTTC. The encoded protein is CASSPRAGYGYTF.